This T cell receptor beta chain was obtained from a study of blood T cells in healthy people across ages. This CDR3 spans 16 amino acids. Germline-derived CDR1 and CDR2 are ENHRY and SYGVKD. Donors were healthy Caucasian individuals from Russia aged about 6 to 100. Together with a sample-barcoded 5' primer, a J-beta primer mix was included in a second PCR lasting roughly 6 to 12 cycles. One entry per CDR3 protein results from TCRdb running MiXCR on the 5' RACE reads. Among about 1,500,000 distinct CDR3 sequences listed, approximately 42% were seen once. The sequence was obtained from a woman aged 18-29 years in good health. Sequenced input: blood. The chain uses TRBV10-3 and TRBJ2-5; 10 bases map to TRBD2. Judging by the DNA end, TRBJ2-7 fits better; the J call may be wrong. CDR3 loop: CAISESGGAGGREQYF. CDR3 DNA: TGTGCCATCAGTGAGTCGGGAGGAGCGGGGGGGCGCGAGCAGTACTTC.